Each of the 12 T cell receptor beta chains below was sequenced from the same sample in a study of cytomegalovirus exposure and HLA in healthy donors. Amplification used 60 Vbeta primers and 13 Jbeta primers. The protocol was immunoSEQ multiplex PCR, while the TCRdb copy is restricted to in-frame clones and leaves out a portion. The sample records about 170,000 clones, around 80% being singletons. Sequencing was done on a sample of PBMCs. Source of these receptors: a boy aged 2 to 10 in good health and CMV-seronegative.

This clone was seen a few times. The chain combines TRBV28 with TRBJ2-1; TRBD2 matches at 8 bases. V shed 7 bases and J 3 bases; nucleotides not matched to a gene: 8. The germline gives CDR1 MDHEN, CDR2 SYDVKM. This CDR3 contains 15 residues. The CDR3 loop reads CASTTPGLGYNEQFF. CDR3 DNA sequence: TGTGCCAGCACCACGCCGGGACTAGGCTACAATGAGCAGTTCTTC.

V usage is TRBV9 and J usage is TRBJ2-6, with TRBD1 matching 10 bases. Unmatched junction bases numbered 2, after V lost 3 bases and J lost 2 bases. The length of the CDR3 is 16 residues. Germline-derived CDR1 and CDR2 are SGDLS and YYNGEE. CDR3 sequence reads: CASSGGQGAGANVLTF. The CDR3 bases are TGTGCCAGCAGCGGCGGACAGGGGGCTGGGGCCAACGTCCTGACTTTC.

This chain uses TRBV5-4 with TRBJ2-3, with TRBD2 matching 11 bases. Germline assignment: CDR1 SGHNT and CDR2 YYREEE (reference sequence). With V trimmed by 0 bases and J by 3 bases, 3 bases remained unmatched. The CDR3 consists of 16 residues. CDR3 sequence: CASSLVLAGETDTQYF. The CDR3 DNA reads as TGTGCCAGCAGCTTGGTACTAGCGGGGGAGACAGATACGCAGTATTTT.

The chain recombines TRBV9 with TRBJ1-1; a weak D match, TRBD1 (6 bases). The germline gives CDR1 SGDLS, CDR2 YYNGEE. The CDR3 extends over 13 amino acids. V was trimmed by 4 bases and J by 2 bases, leaving 9 bases between them. This chain's CDR3 is CASSTGHNTEAFF. The CDR3 DNA is TGTGCCAGCAGCACGGGACATAACACTGAAGCTTTCTTT.

The sample holds one count of this clone. This chain joins TRBV29-1 and TRBJ2-3; 8 bases fit TRBD2. Germline V CDR1 and CDR2: SQVTM, ANQGSEA. The CDR3 length is 16 residues. The ends lost 3 bases at V and 1 base at J; junction bases unmatched: 9. The CDR3: CSVDGVSGRGTDTQYF. The CDR3 DNA reads TGCAGCGTTGATGGGGTCAGCGGGAGAGGCACAGATACGCAGTATTTT.

The chain links TRBV11-2 to TRBJ1-1; D is ambiguous. The V gene lost 3 bases and the J gene lost 11 bases, with 13 bases spanning the gap. Germline CDR1 SGHAT, CDR2 FQNNGV. This CDR3 has 12 residues. CDR3 loop: CASSFRPGEAFF. Written as DNA, the CDR3 is TGTGCCAGCAGCTTCCGACCCGGAGAGGCTTTCTTT.

V is TRBV19 and J is TRBJ1-2, with TRBD1 identical over 11 bases. The germline V gene encodes CDR1 LNHDA and CDR2 SQIVND (reference sequence). CDR3 size: 15 residues. J was trimmed by 7 bases and V by 6 bases; bases with no gene match: 10. CDR3 bases: TGTGCCAGTAGGGACAGGGGGCGGTACGACTCTGGCTACACCTTC. It yields the protein CASRDRGRYDSGYTF. Together with reference TRBV19 and TRBJ1-2, the CDR3 gives the full variable domain: DGGITQSPKYLFRKEGQNVTLSCEQNLNHDAMYWYRQDPGQGLRLIYYSQIVNDFQKGDIAEGYSVSREKKESFPLTVTSAQKNPTAFYLCASRDRGRYDSGYTFGSGTRLTVV.

This chain links TRBV15 with TRBJ1-2, with 7 bases matching TRBD1. The CDR3 length is 16 residues. Germline lookup yields CDR1 LNHNV and CDR2 YYDKDF (reference sequence). J was trimmed by 0 bases and V by 1 base; bases with no gene match: 5. The CDR3 spells CATSRAGTEANYGYTF. The CDR3 DNA sequence: TGTGCCACCAGCAGAGCCGGGACAGAAGCTAACTATGGCTACACCTTC.

There are a few counts of this clone. The rearrangement uses TRBV19 and TRBJ2-1, with D possibly matching TRBD2 (6 bases). CDR1 is LNHDA and CDR2 is SQIVND in the germline V gene (reference sequence). This CDR3 comprises 16 residues. The V end lost 7 bases, the J end lost 0 bases, and 16 bases lay between the germline ends. The CDR3 loop reads CASTVRGSSSYNEQFF. DNA for the CDR3: TGTGCCAGTACGGTTCGGGGGTCCAGCTCCTACAATGAGCAGTTCTTC.

The chain joins TRBV7-9 to TRBJ2-1; 11 bases are shared with TRBD2. This CDR3 spans 17 amino acids. Germline V gives CDR1 SEHNR, CDR2 FQNEAQ (reference sequence). Trimming cost V 0 bases and J 8 bases; bases outside gene matches: 9. CDR3 in amino acids: CASSLAATSGKFDEQFF. The CDR3 DNA follows: TGTGCCAGCAGCTTAGCTGCGACTAGCGGGAAATTCGATGAGCAGTTCTTC.

With regard to this clone: At one of its ends the junction is not consistent with the germline gene, which may arise from a read error. The V gene is TRBV30, the J gene TRBJ2-7; TRBD2 matches 10 bases. This CDR3 has 13 residues. Germline CDR1 GTSNPN, CDR2 SVGIG (reference sequence). The chain's CDR3 is CAWSVDKLAGRTF. In DNA form, the CDR3 reads TGTGCCTGGAGTGTGGATAAACTAGCGGGACGGACATTC.

V gene TRBV6-6 combines with J gene TRBJ2-7; 8 bases are a match to TRBD1. CDR1 and CDR2 (germline): MNHNY, SVGAGI (reference sequence). V trimming: 5 bases; J trimming: 5 bases; junction bases outside the gene matches: 2. CDR3 length: 12 amino acids. CDR3 nucleotide sequence: TGTGCCAGCAGTACAGGGGGAAACGAGCAGTACGTC. Its protein is CASSTGGNEQYV.